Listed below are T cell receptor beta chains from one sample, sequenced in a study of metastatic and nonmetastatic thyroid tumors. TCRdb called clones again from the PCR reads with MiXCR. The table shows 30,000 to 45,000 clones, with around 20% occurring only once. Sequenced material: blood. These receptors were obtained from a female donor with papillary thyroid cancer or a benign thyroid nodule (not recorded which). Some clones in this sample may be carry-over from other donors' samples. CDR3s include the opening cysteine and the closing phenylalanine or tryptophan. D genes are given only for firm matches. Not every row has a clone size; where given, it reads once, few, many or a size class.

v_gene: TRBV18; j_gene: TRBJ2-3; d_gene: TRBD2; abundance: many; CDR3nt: TGTGCCAGCTCACGAGCGGGAAGTAGGACAGATACGCAGTATTTT; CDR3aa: CASSRAGSRTDTQYF
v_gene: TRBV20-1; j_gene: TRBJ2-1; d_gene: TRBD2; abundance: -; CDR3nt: TGCAGTGCGATGGGACTAGCGGGAGTAAATGAGCAGTTCTTC; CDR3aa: CSAMGLAGVNEQFF
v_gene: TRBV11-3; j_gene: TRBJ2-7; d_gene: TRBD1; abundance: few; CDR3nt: TGTGCCAGCAGCCTAACAGGGGATAGCTACGAGCAGTACTTC; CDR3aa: CASSLTGDSYEQYF
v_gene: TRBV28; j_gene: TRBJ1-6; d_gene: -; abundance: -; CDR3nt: TGTGCCAGCAGGGTCCCCACACTACCCCTCCACTTT; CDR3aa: CASRVPTLPLHF
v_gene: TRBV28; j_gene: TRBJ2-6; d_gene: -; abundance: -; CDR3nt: TGTGCCAGCAGTCCGGGTATTAGCGGATCTGGGGCCAACGTCCTGACTTTC; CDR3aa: CASSPGISGSGANVLTF
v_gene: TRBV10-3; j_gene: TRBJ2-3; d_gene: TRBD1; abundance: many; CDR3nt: TGTGCCATCAGTGATCAGACAGGGGGAAAAACAGATACGCAGTATTTT; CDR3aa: CAISDQTGGKTDTQYF
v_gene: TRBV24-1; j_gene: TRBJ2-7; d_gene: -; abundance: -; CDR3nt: TGTGCCACCAGTGATAGCGGCTCCCGCCCTTACGAGCAGTACTTC; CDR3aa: CATSDSGSRPYEQYF
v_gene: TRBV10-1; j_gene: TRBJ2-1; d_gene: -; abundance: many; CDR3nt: TGCGCCAGCAGTGGGTCCGCCCAGGGTGGGGGTTCCTACAATGAGCAGTTCTTC; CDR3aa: CASSGSAQGGGSYNEQFF
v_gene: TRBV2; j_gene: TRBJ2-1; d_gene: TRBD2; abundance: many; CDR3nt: TGTGCCAGCAGGAGGGAGGGCAATGAGCAGTTCTTC; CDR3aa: CASRREGNEQFF
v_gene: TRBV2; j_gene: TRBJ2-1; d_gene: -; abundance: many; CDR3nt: TGTGCCAGCAGTGAGGCGGGCGGAACCCCCCCCTACAATGAGCAGTTCTTC; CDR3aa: CASSEAGGTPPYNEQFF
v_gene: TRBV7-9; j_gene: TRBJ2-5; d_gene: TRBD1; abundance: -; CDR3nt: TGTGCCAGCAGCTTAGCTGTAACAGGGGGAGAGACCCAGTACTTC; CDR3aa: CASSLAVTGGETQYF
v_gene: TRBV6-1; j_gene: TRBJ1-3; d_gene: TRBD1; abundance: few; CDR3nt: TGTGCCAGCAGCTTCACAGGGGTCGGAAACACCATATATTTT; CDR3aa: CASSFTGVGNTIYF
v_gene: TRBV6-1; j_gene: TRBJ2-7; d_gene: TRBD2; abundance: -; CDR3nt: TGTGCCTGCAACCTGAACAGGGTCGGGAGGGCTTACGAGCAGTACTTC; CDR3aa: CACNLNRVGRAYEQYF
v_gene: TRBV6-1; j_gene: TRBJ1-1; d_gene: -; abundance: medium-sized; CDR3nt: TGTGCCAGCAGTGCCGATTTTAACACTGAAGCTTTCTTT; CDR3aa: CASSADFNTEAFF
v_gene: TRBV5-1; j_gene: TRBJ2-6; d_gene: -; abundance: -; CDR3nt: TGCGCCAGCGGAGACACGTCGGGGGCCAACGTCCTGACTTTC; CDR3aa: CASGDTSGANVLTF
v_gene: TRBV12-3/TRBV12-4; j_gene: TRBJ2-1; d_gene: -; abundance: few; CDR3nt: TGTGCCAGCAGGCGAGGGGGGAGGTATGAGCAGTTCTTC; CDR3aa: CASRRGGRYEQFF
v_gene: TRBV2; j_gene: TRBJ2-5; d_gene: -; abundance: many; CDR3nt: TGTGCCAGCAGAGCCGACAGGTACCAAGAGACCCAGTACTTC; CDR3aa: CASRADRYQETQYF
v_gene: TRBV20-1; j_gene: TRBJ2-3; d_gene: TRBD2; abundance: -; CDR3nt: TGCAGTGCTAGTTTAGTAGCGGGAGTGGAAGATACGCAGTATTTT; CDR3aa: CSASLVAGVEDTQYF